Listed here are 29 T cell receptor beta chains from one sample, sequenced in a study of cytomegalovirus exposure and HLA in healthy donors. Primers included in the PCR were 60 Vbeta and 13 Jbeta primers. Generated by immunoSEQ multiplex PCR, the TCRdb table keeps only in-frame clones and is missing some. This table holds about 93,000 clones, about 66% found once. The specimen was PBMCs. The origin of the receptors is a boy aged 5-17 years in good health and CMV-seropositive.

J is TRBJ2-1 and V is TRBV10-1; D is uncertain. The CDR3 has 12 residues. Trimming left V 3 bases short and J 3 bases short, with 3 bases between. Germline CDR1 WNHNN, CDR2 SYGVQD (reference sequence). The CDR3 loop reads CASSDGYNEQFF. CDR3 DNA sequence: TGCGCCAGCAGTGACGGCTACAATGAGCAGTTCTTC.

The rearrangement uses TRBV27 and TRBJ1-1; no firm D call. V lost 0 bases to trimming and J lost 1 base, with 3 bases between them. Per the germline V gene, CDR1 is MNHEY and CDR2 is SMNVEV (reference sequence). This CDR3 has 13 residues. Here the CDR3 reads CASSLSRNTEAFF. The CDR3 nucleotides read TGTGCCAGCAGTTTATCCCGGAACACTGAAGCTTTCTTT.

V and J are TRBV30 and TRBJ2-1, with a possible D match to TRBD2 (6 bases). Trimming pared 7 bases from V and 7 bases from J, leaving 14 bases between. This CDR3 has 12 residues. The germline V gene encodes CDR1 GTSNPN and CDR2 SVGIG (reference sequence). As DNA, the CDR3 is TGTGCCTTGGGACTGGCCCAGAATGAGCAGTTCTTC. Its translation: CALGLAQNEQFF.

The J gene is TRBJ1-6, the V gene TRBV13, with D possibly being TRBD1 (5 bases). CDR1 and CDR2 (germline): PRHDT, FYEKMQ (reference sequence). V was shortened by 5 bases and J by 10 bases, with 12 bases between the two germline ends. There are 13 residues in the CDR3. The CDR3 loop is CASSAGFGSPLHF. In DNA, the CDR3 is TGTGCCAGCAGCGCAGGGTTCGGGTCACCCCTCCACTTT.

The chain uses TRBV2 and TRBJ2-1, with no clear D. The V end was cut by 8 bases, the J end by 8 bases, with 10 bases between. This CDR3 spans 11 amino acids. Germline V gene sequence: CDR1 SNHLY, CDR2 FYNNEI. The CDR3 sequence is CASAYADEQFF. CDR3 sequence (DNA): TGTGCCAGCGCCTATGCGGATGAGCAGTTCTTC.

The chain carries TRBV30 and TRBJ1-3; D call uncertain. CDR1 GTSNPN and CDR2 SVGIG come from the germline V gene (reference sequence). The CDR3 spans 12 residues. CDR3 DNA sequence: TGTGCAGCGGGGAGCTCTGGAAACACCATATATTTT. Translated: CAAGSSGNTIYF.

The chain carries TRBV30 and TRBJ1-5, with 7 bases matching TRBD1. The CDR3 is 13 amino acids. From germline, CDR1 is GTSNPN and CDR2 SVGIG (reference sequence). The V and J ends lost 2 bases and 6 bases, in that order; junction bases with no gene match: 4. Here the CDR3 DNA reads TGTGCCTGGAGTACAGGGGCGGGTCAGCCCCAGCATTTT. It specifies CAWSTGAGQPQHF.

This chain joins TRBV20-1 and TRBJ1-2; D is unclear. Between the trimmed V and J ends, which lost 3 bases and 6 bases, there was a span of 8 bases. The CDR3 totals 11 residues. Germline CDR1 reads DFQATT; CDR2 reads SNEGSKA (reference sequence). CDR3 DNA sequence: TGCAGTGCTAGGGCCATTAATGGCTACACCTTC. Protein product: CSARAINGYTF.

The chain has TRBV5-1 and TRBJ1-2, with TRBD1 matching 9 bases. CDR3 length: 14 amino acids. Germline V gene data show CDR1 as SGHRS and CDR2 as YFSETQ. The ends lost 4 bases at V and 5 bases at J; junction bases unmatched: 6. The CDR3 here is CASSLAGTGYGYTF. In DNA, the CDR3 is TGCGCCAGCAGCCTAGCCGGGACAGGGTATGGCTACACCTTC.

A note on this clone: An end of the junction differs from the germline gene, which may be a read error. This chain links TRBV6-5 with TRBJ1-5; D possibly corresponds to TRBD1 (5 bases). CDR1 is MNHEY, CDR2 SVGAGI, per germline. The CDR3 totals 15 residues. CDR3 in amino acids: CASSYPDGGLGTQNF. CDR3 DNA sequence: TGTGCCAGCAGTTACCCCGACGGGGGACTTGGGACCCAGAATTTT.

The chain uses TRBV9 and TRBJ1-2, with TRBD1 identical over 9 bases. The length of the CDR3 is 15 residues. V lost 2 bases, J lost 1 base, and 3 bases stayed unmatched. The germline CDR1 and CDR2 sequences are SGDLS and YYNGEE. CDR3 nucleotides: TGTGCCAGCAGCGTGTGGACAGGGGTTAACTATGGCTACACCTTC. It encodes CASSVWTGVNYGYTF.

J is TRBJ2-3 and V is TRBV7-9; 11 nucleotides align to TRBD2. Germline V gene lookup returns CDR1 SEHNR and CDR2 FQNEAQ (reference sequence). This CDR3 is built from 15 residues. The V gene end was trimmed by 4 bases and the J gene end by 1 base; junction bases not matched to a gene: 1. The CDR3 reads CASSSSGGRTDTQYF. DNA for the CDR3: TGTGCCAGCAGCTCTAGCGGGGGGCGCACAGATACGCAGTATTTT. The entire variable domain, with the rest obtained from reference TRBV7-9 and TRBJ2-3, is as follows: DTGVSQNPRHKITKRGQNVTFRCDPISEHNRLYWYRQTLGQGPEFLTYFQNEAQLEKSRLLSDRFSAERPKGSFSTLEIQRTEQGDSAMYLCASSSSGGRTDTQYFGPGTRLTVL.

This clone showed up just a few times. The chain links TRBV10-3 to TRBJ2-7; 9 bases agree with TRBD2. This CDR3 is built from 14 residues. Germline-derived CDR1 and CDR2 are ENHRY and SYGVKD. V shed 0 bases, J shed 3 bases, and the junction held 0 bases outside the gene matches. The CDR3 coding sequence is TGTGCCATCAGTGAGTCGACTAGCGGCTACGAGCAGTACTTC. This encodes CAISESTSGYEQYF.

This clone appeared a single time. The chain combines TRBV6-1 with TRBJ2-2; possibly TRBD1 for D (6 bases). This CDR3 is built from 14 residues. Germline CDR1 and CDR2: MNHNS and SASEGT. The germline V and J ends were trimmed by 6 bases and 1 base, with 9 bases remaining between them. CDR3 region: CASRPTGNTGELFF. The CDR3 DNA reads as TGTGCCAGCAGGCCGACAGGGAACACCGGGGAGCTGTTTTTT.

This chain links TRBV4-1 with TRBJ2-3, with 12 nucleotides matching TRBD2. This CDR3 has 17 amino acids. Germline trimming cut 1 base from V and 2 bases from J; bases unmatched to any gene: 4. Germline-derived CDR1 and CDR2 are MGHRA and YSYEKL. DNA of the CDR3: TGCGCCAGCAGCCAAGTACCTAGCGGGGGGGCCACAGATACGCAGTATTTT. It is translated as CASSQVPSGGATDTQYF.

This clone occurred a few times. CDR3 in amino acids: CASSYDSFYEQYF. The CDR3 DNA is TGTGCCAGCAGTTACGACAGCTTCTACGAGCAGTACTTC. V usage is TRBV6-6 and J usage is TRBJ2-7, with D possibly matching TRBD1 (5 bases). Trimming pared 2 bases from V and 3 bases from J, leaving 8 bases between. This CDR3 spans 13 amino acids. The germline V gene encodes CDR1 MNHNY and CDR2 SVGAGI (reference sequence).

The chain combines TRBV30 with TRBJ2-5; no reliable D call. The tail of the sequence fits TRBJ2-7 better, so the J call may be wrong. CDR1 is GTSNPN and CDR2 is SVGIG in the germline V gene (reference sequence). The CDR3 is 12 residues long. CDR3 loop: CAWSLGPYEQYF. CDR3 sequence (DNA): TGTGCCTGGAGTCTCGGTCCCTACGAGCAGTACTTC.

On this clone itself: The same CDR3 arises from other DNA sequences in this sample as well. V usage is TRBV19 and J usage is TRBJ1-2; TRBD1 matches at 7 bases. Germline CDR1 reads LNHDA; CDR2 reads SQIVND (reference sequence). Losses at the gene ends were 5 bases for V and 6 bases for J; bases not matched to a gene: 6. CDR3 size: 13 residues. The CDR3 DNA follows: TGTGCCAGTAGTGCCGACAGGGTAAATGGCTACACCTTC. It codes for CASSADRVNGYTF.

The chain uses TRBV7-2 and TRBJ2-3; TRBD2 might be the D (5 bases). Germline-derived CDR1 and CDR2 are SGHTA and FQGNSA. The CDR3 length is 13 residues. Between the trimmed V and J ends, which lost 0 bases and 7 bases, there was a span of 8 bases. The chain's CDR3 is CASSLAEGYTQYF. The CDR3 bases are TGTGCCAGCAGCTTAGCCGAGGGTTATACGCAGTATTTT.

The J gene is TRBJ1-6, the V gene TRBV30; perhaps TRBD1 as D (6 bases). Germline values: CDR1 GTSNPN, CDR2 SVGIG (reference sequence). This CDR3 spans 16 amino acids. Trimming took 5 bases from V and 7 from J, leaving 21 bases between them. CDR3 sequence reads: CAWGGMGARGNSPLHF. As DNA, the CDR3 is TGTGCCTGGGGGGGCATGGGAGCGAGAGGAAATTCACCCCTCCACTTT.

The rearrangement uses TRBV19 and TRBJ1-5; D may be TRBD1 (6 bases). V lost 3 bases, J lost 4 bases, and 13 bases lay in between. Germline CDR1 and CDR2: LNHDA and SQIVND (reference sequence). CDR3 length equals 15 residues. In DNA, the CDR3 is TGTGCCAGTAGTATCGGAGCGGGGGCAAATCAGCCCCAGCATTTT. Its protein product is CASSIGAGANQPQHF.

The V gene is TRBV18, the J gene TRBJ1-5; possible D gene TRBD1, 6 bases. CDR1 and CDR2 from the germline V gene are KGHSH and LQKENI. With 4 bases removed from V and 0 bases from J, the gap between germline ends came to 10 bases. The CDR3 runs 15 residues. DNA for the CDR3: TGTGCCAGCTCACGGACAGTCAATAGCAATCAGCCCCAGCATTTT. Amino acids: CASSRTVNSNQPQHF.

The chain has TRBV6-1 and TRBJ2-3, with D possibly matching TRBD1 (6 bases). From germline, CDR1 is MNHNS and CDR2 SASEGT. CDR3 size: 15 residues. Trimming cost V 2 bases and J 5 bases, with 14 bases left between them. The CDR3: CASSENWGRVDTQYF. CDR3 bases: TGTGCCAGCAGTGAAAATTGGGGGCGTGTAGATACGCAGTATTTT.

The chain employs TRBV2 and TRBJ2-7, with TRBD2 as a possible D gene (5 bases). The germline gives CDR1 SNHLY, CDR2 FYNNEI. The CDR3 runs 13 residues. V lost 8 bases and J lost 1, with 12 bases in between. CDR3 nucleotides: TGTGCCAGCCTCCGGGGTATATCCTACGAGCAGTACTTC. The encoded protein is CASLRGISYEQYF.

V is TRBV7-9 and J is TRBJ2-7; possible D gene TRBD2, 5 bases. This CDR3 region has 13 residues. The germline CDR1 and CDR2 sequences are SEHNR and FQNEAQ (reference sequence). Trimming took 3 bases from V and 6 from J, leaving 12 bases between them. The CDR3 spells CASSLQETTEQYF. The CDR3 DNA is TGTGCCAGCAGCTTGCAAGAGACTACCGAGCAGTACTTC.

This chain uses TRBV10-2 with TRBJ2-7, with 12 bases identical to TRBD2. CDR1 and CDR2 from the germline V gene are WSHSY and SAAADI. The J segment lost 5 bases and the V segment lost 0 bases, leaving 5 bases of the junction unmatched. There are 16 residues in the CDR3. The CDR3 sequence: CASSESRLAGVNEQYF. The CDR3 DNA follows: TGCGCCAGCAGTGAGTCGCGACTAGCGGGAGTAAACGAGCAGTACTTC.

This chain's CDR3 is CASSVNKGGSEQYF. For the CDR3, the DNA is TGTGCCAGCAGCGTAAATAAGGGAGGGTCCGAGCAGTACTTC. This chain joins TRBV9 and TRBJ2-7, with 7 nucleotides matching TRBD2. CDR3 size: 14 residues. CDR1 is SGDLS and CDR2 is YYNGEE in the germline V gene. The V gene end was trimmed by 1 base and the J gene end by 6 bases; junction bases not matched to a gene: 7.

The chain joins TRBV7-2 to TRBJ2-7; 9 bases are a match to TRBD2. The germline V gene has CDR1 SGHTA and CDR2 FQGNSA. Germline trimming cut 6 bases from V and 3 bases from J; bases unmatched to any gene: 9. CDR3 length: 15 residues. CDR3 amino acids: CASRPPAGGYYEQYF. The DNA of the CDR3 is TGTGCCAGCAGACCCCCAGCGGGAGGATACTACGAGCAGTACTTC.

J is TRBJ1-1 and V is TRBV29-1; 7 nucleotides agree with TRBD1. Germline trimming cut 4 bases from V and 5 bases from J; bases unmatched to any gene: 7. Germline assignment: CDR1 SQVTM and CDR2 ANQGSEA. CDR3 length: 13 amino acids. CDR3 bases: TGCAGCGTTGGGGGCCAGGGGGTTACTGAAGCTTTCTTT. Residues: CSVGGQGVTEAFF. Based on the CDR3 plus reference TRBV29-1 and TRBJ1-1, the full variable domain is SAVISQKPSRDICQRGTSLTIQCQVDSQVTMMFWYRQQPGQSLTLIATANQGSEATYESGFVIDKFPISRPNLTFSTLTVSNMSPEDSSIYLCSVGGQGVTEAFFGQGTRLTVV.